These T cell receptor beta chains were read from a single sample in a study of cytomegalovirus exposure and HLA in healthy donors. Only in-frame clones appear in the TCRdb table, and some are missing; sequencing was by immunoSEQ multiplex PCR. Of about 78,000 clones in the sample, more than 65% were seen once. What was sequenced was PBMCs. The receptors stem from a woman between 40 and 55 years old in good health and CMV-seropositive. CDR3s include the opening cysteine and the closing phenylalanine or tryptophan. D genes are given only for firm matches. Clone size is shown for a subset of rows, as once, few, many or a class of expanded clone.

abundance: -; d_gene: -; j_gene: TRBJ2-6; v_gene: TRBV6-5; CDR3aa: CATGRFSGANVLTF; CDR3nt: TGTGCCACAGGGCGCTTCTCTGGGGCCAACGTCCTGACTTTC
abundance: -; d_gene: -; j_gene: TRBJ1-6; v_gene: TRBV30; CDR3aa: CAWSPDSLNSPLHF; CDR3nt: TGTGCCTGGAGCCCCGACAGCCTAAATTCACCCCTCCACTTT
abundance: -; d_gene: TRBD1; j_gene: TRBJ2-7; v_gene: TRBV7-9; CDR3aa: CASRLAGGAYEQYF; CDR3nt: TGTGCCAGCAGGCTCGCAGGGGGAGCCTACGAGCAGTACTTC
abundance: -; d_gene: -; j_gene: TRBJ1-1; v_gene: TRBV6-5; CDR3aa: CASSYRGGNTEAFF; CDR3nt: TGTGCCAGCAGTTACAGGGGAGGGAACACTGAAGCTTTCTTT
abundance: -; d_gene: -; j_gene: TRBJ2-7; v_gene: TRBV6-6; CDR3aa: CASSGSGYEQYF; CDR3nt: TGTGCCAGCAGCGGGTCCGGATACGAGCAGTACTTC
abundance: -; d_gene: -; j_gene: TRBJ2-7; v_gene: TRBV7-2; CDR3aa: CASSLVGPRGANIHEQYF; CDR3nt: TGTGCCAGCAGCTTGGTGGGGCCCCGGGGGGCGAACATCCACGAGCAGTACTTC
abundance: -; d_gene: TRBD1; j_gene: TRBJ2-1; v_gene: TRBV5-4; CDR3aa: CASSLQGQGYNEQFF; CDR3nt: TGTGCCAGCAGCTTGCAGGGACAGGGGTACAATGAGCAGTTCTTC
abundance: -; d_gene: TRBD2; j_gene: TRBJ2-1; v_gene: TRBV7-9; CDR3aa: CASRPTSGGAHEQFF; CDR3nt: TGTGCCAGCAGACCGACTAGCGGGGGGGCCCATGAGCAGTTCTTC
abundance: few; d_gene: -; j_gene: TRBJ1-1; v_gene: TRBV5-1; CDR3aa: CASSLDTGNTEAFF; CDR3nt: TGCGCCAGCAGCCTTGATACGGGAAACACTGAAGCTTTCTTT
abundance: -; d_gene: -; j_gene: TRBJ2-2; v_gene: TRBV6-5; CDR3aa: CASSYSITGQLGELFF; CDR3nt: TGTGCCAGCAGTTACTCGATCACAGGGCAGCTTGGGGAGCTGTTTTTT
abundance: -; d_gene: TRBD1; j_gene: TRBJ2-3; v_gene: TRBV5-1; CDR3aa: CASSLAGQGRGTQYF; CDR3nt: TGCGCCAGCAGCTTGGCGGGACAGGGGCGTGGTACGCAGTATTTT
abundance: once; d_gene: -; j_gene: TRBJ1-2; v_gene: TRBV29-1; CDR3aa: CSVENLRLDGYTF; CDR3nt: TGCAGCGTTGAAAATCTCCGACTGGATGGCTACACCTTC
abundance: -; d_gene: -; j_gene: TRBJ1-2; v_gene: TRBV25-1; CDR3aa: CASSVGPGGHGYTF; CDR3nt: TGTGCCAGCAGTGTGGGCCCGGGGGGACATGGCTACACCTTC
abundance: -; d_gene: -; j_gene: TRBJ2-7; v_gene: TRBV10-2; CDR3aa: CATQRGYEQYF; CDR3nt: TGCGCCACCCAAAGGGGGTACGAGCAGTACTTC
abundance: -; d_gene: -; j_gene: TRBJ2-7; v_gene: TRBV19; CDR3aa: CASSPDGASSYEQYF; CDR3nt: TGTGCCAGTAGCCCGGATGGAGCGAGCTCCTACGAGCAGTACTTC
abundance: -; d_gene: -; j_gene: TRBJ2-7; v_gene: TRBV27; CDR3aa: CASSFDGSGAYEQYF; CDR3nt: TGTGCCAGCAGTTTCGATGGTAGCGGCGCCTACGAGCAGTACTTC
abundance: -; d_gene: -; j_gene: TRBJ1-4; v_gene: TRBV6-5; CDR3aa: CASSYPNGASNEKLFF; CDR3nt: TGTGCCAGCAGTTATCCTAATGGGGCGAGTAATGAAAAACTGTTTTTT
abundance: -; d_gene: -; j_gene: TRBJ2-7; v_gene: TRBV7-2; CDR3aa: CASSTTGGGYEQYF; CDR3nt: TGTGCCAGCAGCACTACAGGGGGGGGATACGAGCAGTACTTC
abundance: once; d_gene: -; j_gene: TRBJ2-3; v_gene: TRBV5-1; CDR3aa: CASSLGLVLDTQYF; CDR3nt: TGCGCCAGCAGCTTGGGACTAGTCTTAGATACGCAGTATTTT
abundance: few; d_gene: -; j_gene: TRBJ1-5; v_gene: TRBV6-1; CDR3aa: CASTKGGNQPQHF; CDR3nt: TGTGCCAGCACGAAGGGGGGCAATCAGCCCCAGCATTTT
abundance: -; d_gene: TRBD1; j_gene: TRBJ2-6; v_gene: TRBV19; CDR3aa: CASSMPRDSSGANVLTF; CDR3nt: TGTGCCAGTAGTATGCCCCGGGACAGCTCTGGGGCCAACGTCCTGACTTTC
abundance: few; d_gene: -; j_gene: TRBJ1-2; v_gene: TRBV6-1; CDR3aa: CASSETRDYGYTF; CDR3nt: TGTGCCAGCAGTGAAACTCGGGACTATGGCTACACCTTC
abundance: few; d_gene: -; j_gene: TRBJ2-3; v_gene: TRBV5-1; CDR3aa: CASSLGGGSHTDTQYF; CDR3nt: TGCGCCAGCAGCTTGGGGGGTGGGAGCCACACAGATACGCAGTATTTT
abundance: -; d_gene: TRBD1; j_gene: TRBJ1-4; v_gene: TRBV4-1; CDR3aa: CASSQKGPGQGVEKLFF; CDR3nt: TGCGCCAGCAGCCAAAAAGGCCCGGGACAGGGGGTTGAAAAACTGTTTTTT
abundance: -; d_gene: TRBD1; j_gene: TRBJ1-2; v_gene: TRBV30; CDR3aa: CAWSPTGDYGYTF; CDR3nt: TGTGCCTGGAGTCCAACAGGGGACTATGGCTACACCTTC
abundance: -; d_gene: -; j_gene: TRBJ1-3; v_gene: TRBV7-9; CDR3aa: CASSVTFGYGNTIYF; CDR3nt: TGTGCCAGCAGCGTAACCTTCGGTTACGGAAACACCATATATTTT
abundance: -; d_gene: TRBD1; j_gene: TRBJ1-2; v_gene: TRBV6-5; CDR3aa: CASTSTTGQYYGYTF; CDR3nt: TGTGCCAGCACCTCGACGACAGGGCAATACTATGGCTACACCTTC
abundance: -; d_gene: TRBD2; j_gene: TRBJ2-5; v_gene: TRBV29-1; CDR3aa: CSVVGLAGLETQYF; CDR3nt: TGCAGCGTAGTGGGACTAGCGGGACTGGAGACCCAGTACTTC
abundance: -; d_gene: -; j_gene: TRBJ1-6; v_gene: TRBV19; CDR3aa: CASSGDRSSPLHF; CDR3nt: TGTGCCAGTAGTGGCGACAGAAGTTCACCCCTCCACTTT